Listed below are T cell receptor beta chains from one sample, sequenced in a study of cytomegalovirus exposure and HLA in healthy donors. Produced via immunoSEQ multiplex PCR; TCRdb's table is partial and in-frame only. This table holds about 140,000 clones, almost 85% found once. Sequencing was carried out using PBMCs. The receptors here all came from a man aged 30 to 39 in good health and CMV-seropositive. The CDR3 runs from the conserved cysteine through the conserved F or W. Fields, in order: CDR3 length, D gene, J gene, clone size, V gene, CDR3 DNA, CDR3 protein. The D gene is left open where the match is weak. The size of a clone is reported for some rows only, either as once, few or many, or as a class for expanded clones.

14	TRBD1	TRBJ1-1	once	TRBV4-1	TGCGCCAGCACCCCGACAGGGAAAGACACTGAAGCTTTCTTT	CASTPTGKDTEAFF
16	TRBD2	TRBJ2-2	-	TRBV5-1	TGCGCCAGCAGAGACGGGGCGGGGGGCAACACCGGGGAGCTGTTTTTT	CASRDGAGGNTGELFF
16	TRBD2	TRBJ2-2	-	TRBV2	TGTGCCAGCAGTGAAGTTCAGCGGGGTAGCGCCGGGGAGCTGTTTTTT	CASSEVQRGSAGELFF
15	-	TRBJ2-7	few	TRBV5-4	TGTGCCAGCAGCTTGGGACTAGATAGTTCCTACGAGCAGTACTTC	CASSLGLDSSYEQYF
13	-	TRBJ2-2	-	TRBV7-3	TGTGCCAGCAGCTCGCCTGAGGCCGGGGAGCTGTTTTTT	CASSSPEAGELFF
14	-	TRBJ1-5	few	TRBV4-1	TGCGCCAGCAGTGTCGATCCGGTGAATCAGCCCCAGCATTTT	CASSVDPVNQPQHF
12	-	TRBJ1-1	-	TRBV11-1	TGTGCCAGCAGCTATCAGGGCTCTGAAGCTTTCTTT	CASSYQGSEAFF
11	-	TRBJ1-2	-	TRBV28	TGTGCCAGCTCAGGGCTCTATGGCTACACCTTC	CASSGLYGYTF
14	TRBD2	TRBJ2-7	-	TRBV9	TGTGCCAGCAGCACTAGCGGGGAACCCTACGAGCAGTACTTC	CASSTSGEPYEQYF
15	TRBD1	TRBJ2-7	-	TRBV27	TGTGCCAGCAGGAAAGAGACAGGGGCGAACTACGAGCAGTACTTC	CASRKETGANYEQYF
15	-	TRBJ2-7	-	TRBV7-2	TGTGCCAGCAGCTTTCAAAGCGGAGCGACCTACGAGCAGTACTTC	CASSFQSGATYEQYF
13	-	TRBJ2-7	-	TRBV5-4	TGTGCCAGCAGCTTTGGCGGGACCTACGAGCAGTACTTC	CASSFGGTYEQYF
15	TRBD1	TRBJ2-7	-	TRBV5-4	TGTGCCAGCAGCTTAGGGGGGGACAGGGTCCACGAGCAGTACTTC	CASSLGGDRVHEQYF
17	TRBD1	TRBJ1-5	-	TRBV5-8	TGTGCCAGCAGCCAACTAAAACGGACAGGCGGCAATCAGCCCCAGCATTTT	CASSQLKRTGGNQPQHF
11	-	TRBJ2-7	-	TRBV29-1	TGCAGCGTTGAGATGTACTACGAGCAGTACTTC	CSVEMYYEQYF
13	-	TRBJ1-5	few	TRBV5-5	TGTGCCAGCAGCTTGTCGACAGCCCAGCCCCAGCATTTT	CASSLSTAQPQHF
14	-	TRBJ2-3	-	TRBV28	TGTGCCAGCAGTTCTCCCGACAGGACAGATACGCAGTATTTT	CASSSPDRTDTQYF
16	-	TRBJ2-3	-	TRBV7-6	TGTGCCAGCAGCTTAGCGCCGAGCGGAAACACAGATACGCAGTATTTT	CASSLAPSGNTDTQYF
13	-	TRBJ1-4	-	TRBV5-1	TGCGCCAGCAGCGGGGACGGAGGGGAAAAACTGTTTTTT	CASSGDGGEKLFF
17	-	TRBJ1-1	few	TRBV30	TGTGCCTGGAGTGACGGCGGGGTCGGCATGTTGAACACTGAAGCTTTCTTT	CAWSDGGVGMLNTEAFF
15	-	TRBJ2-2	-	TRBV6-1	TGTGCCAGCAGGATCCATTCTAGCGAGTCCGGGGAGCTGTTTTTT	CASRIHSSESGELFF
15	-	TRBJ2-7	-	TRBV2	TGTGCCAGCAGTCGCCAGGGGTTGTCCCTGGACGAGCAGTACTTC	CASSRQGLSLDEQYF
12	-	TRBJ2-5	-	TRBV7-9	TGTGCCAGCAGCTTAGTTTCTCAGACCCAGTACTTC	CASSLVSQTQYF
14	TRBD1	TRBJ2-3	-	TRBV6-4	TGTGCCAGCAGACTCCAGGGGGGCACAGATACGCAGTATTTT	CASRLQGGTDTQYF
16	TRBD1	TRBJ2-6	-	TRBV19	TGTGCCAGTAGTACAGGGGGATGGGCTGGGGCCAACGTCCTGACTTTC	CASSTGGWAGANVLTF
11	-	TRBJ1-1	few	TRBV28	TGTGCCTCGGGGGTCGGGACTGAAGCTTTCTTT	CASGVGTEAFF
15	TRBD1	TRBJ2-1	-	TRBV10-3	TGTGCCATCAGTGAGTCCGGGACAGGCTTCGATGAGCAGTTCTTC	CAISESGTGFDEQFF
14	TRBD1	TRBJ1-5	-	TRBV2	TGTGCCAGCAGTCTTCAGGGGGCGGATCAGCCCCAGCATTTT	CASSLQGADQPQHF
15	TRBD2	TRBJ2-1	-	TRBV6-5	TGTGCCAGCAGTTCCGGGACTAGCATGGCGGGTGAGCAGTTCTTC	CASSSGTSMAGEQFF
14	TRBD1	TRBJ2-5	-	TRBV18	TGTGCCAGCTCACCCGCGGACAGGGAGGAGACCCAGTACTTC	CASSPADREETQYF
15	TRBD1	TRBJ2-7	-	TRBV25-1	TGTGCCAGCAGTGAATATATTGGACAGGGCTACGAGCAGTACTTC	CASSEYIGQGYEQYF
18	-	TRBJ2-6	-	TRBV21-1	TGTGCCAGCAGCAAATATGGGGACAGCCCCTCTGGGGCCAACGTCCTGACTTTC	CASSKYGDSPSGANVLTF
11	-	TRBJ2-7	-	TRBV7-6	TGTGCCAGCAGGCGGGCTCGCGAGCAGTACTTC	CASRRAREQYF
14	TRBD1	TRBJ2-3	-	TRBV5-1	TGCGCCAGCAGCGCCGGGACAGACGAGGATACGCAGTATTTT	CASSAGTDEDTQYF
13	TRBD1	TRBJ1-2	-	TRBV11-3	TGTGCCAGCAGCTCAGGGGGCGACTATGGCTACACCTTC	CASSSGGDYGYTF
15	TRBD1	TRBJ1-2	once	TRBV14	TGTGCCAGCAGCCATCCCAAGACAGGGGATTATGGCTACACCTTC	CASSHPKTGDYGYTF
16	TRBD2	TRBJ2-7	-	TRBV6-5	TGTGCCAGCAGTTCGGCGGCGGGAGGGGTTCCTTACGAGCAGTACTTC	CASSSAAGGVPYEQYF
14	-	TRBJ1-1	-	TRBV30	TGTGCCTGGATGCAGACAGGCTGGGACACTGAAGCTTTCTTT	CAWMQTGWDTEAFF
14	TRBD1	TRBJ1-2	-	TRBV28	TGTGCCAGCAGTCTACAGACAGGGATCTATGGCTACACCTTC	CASSLQTGIYGYTF
15	-	TRBJ1-1	-	TRBV28	TGTGCCAGCAGTCCGCCGGAGGGCCATTACACTGAAGCTTTCTTT	CASSPPEGHYTEAFF
17	TRBD2	TRBJ2-3	-	TRBV5-6	TGTGCCAGCAGCTTGGAGGGTAGCGGGGGGATCGCAGATACGCAGTATTTT	CASSLEGSGGIADTQYF
14	TRBD1	TRBJ1-2	-	TRBV18	TGTGCCAGCTCACGGGGACAGGGAGAATTTGGCTACACCTTC	CASSRGQGEFGYTF
15	TRBD2	TRBJ2-1	-	TRBV6-5	TGTGCCAGCAGTCCGATAGCGGGAGAGGCTTTTGAGCAGTTCTTC	CASSPIAGEAFEQFF
14	-	TRBJ1-1	-	TRBV5-6	TGTGCCAGCGACTTTAGCGAGGGCGTTACTGAAGCTTTCTTT	CASDFSEGVTEAFF
12	-	TRBJ2-1	-	TRBV15	TGTGCCACCAGCAGTAGATCCAATGAGCAGTTCTTC	CATSSRSNEQFF
15	-	TRBJ2-1	-	TRBV18	TGTGCCAGCTCACCCCTGGGACTTACGTACAATGAGCAGTTCTTC	CASSPLGLTYNEQFF
18	TRBD2	TRBJ2-1	-	TRBV19	TGTGCCAGTAGTATAGTTGCGGGAGGGTTACTAAACCTCAATGAGCAGTTCTTC	CASSIVAGGLLNLNEQFF
15	-	TRBJ2-1	-	TRBV5-1	TGCGCCAGCAGCTTTAGCGGAGGGTCCTACAATGAGCAGTTCTTC	CASSFSGGSYNEQFF
15	-	TRBJ1-4	few	TRBV6-1	TGTGCCAGCACCGTAAGAGGAGGGACTAATGAAAAACTGTTTTTT	CASTVRGGTNEKLFF
18	TRBD1	TRBJ1-2	-	TRBV29-1	TGCAGCGTTGAAGATGGGAAGGAAATGGAAGGGGGCAGGGATGGCTACACCTTC	CSVEDGKEMEGGRDGYTF
15	-	TRBJ1-2	-	TRBV15	TGTGCCACCAGCAGAGATTTAGGGGTGGGCTATGGCTACACCTTC	CATSRDLGVGYGYTF
12	-	TRBJ1-3	-	TRBV6-5	TGTGCCAGCAAAGCGCCGGGAAACACCATATATTTT	CASKAPGNTIYF
16	TRBD2	TRBJ2-1	-	TRBV4-1	TGCGCCAGCAGCCAAGGGTTAGCGGGATCCTACAATGAGCAGTTCTTC	CASSQGLAGSYNEQFF
13	-	TRBJ2-1	-	TRBV6-1	TGTGTGGTCAGGGGGACTGATAACAATGAGCAGTTCTTC	CVVRGTDNNEQFF
16	-	TRBJ1-3	-	TRBV28	TGTGCCAGCAGTTTATCCATAGCTGACAGTCGGAACACCATATATTTT	CASSLSIADSRNTIYF